This passage covers 2 T cell receptor beta chains from one sample sequenced in a study of blood T cell repertoires in COVID-19. Assay used: immunoSEQ multiplex PCR; TCRdb lists only in-frame clones, some missing. The sample lists about 200,000 clones; less than 85% were seen once. Sequenced: peripheral blood. The receptors come from a woman aged 70-85 years with acute or convalescent COVID-19.

The sample holds a few counts of this clone. The chain couples TRBV7-3 to TRBJ2-2, with 8 nucleotides matching TRBD1. The CDR3 is 13 residues long. Germline loops: CDR1 SGHTA, CDR2 FQGTGA. V lost 4 bases to trimming and J lost 11 bases; unmatched junction nucleotides: 6. The DNA of the CDR3 is TGTGCCAGCAGCTCCCTGGCAGGGGGCGAGCTGTTTTTT. The encoded protein is CASSSLAGGELFF.

The gene calls are TRBV27 and TRBJ2-1; the D gene is possibly TRBD1 (6 bases). Germline assignment: CDR1 MNHEY and CDR2 SMNVEV (reference sequence). The CDR3 is 15 residues long. Trimming stripped 4 bases from V and 5 bases from J, with 15 bases between. In DNA, the CDR3 is TGTGCCAGCAGTTCGGGACAAGGCGTACACAATGAGCAGTTCTTC. This sequence encodes CASSSGQGVHNEQFF.